This note documents a single TCR beta chain sequence. Antigen specificity is unknown. Profiled with immunoSEQ multiplex PCR; TCRdb holds only in-frame clones, not every one. The sample contains tens of thousands of clones, approximately 90% of which appear only once. The data originate from a study of T cell responses to AZD1222 COVID-19 vaccine. Study findings and constraints: Repertoires were obtained solely post-peak T cell response. The study reported that nearly half of spike-specific TCRs target unmutated variant regions. Two AZD1222 administrations were followed by greater Spike-specific TCR breadth and depth.

Germline V gene data show CDR1 as SGHAT and CDR2 as FQNNGV. Trimming cost V 3 bases and J 6 bases, with 12 bases left between them. This CDR3 is 15 amino acids long. The J gene is TRBJ1-6, the V gene TRBV11-2; D is unclear. The sequence derives from an adult in good health. The sample consisted of peripheral blood, taken on day 0 of AZD1222 vaccination. The CDR3 nucleotides read TGTGCCAGCAGCTTCCTTGTGGAGGGTAATTCACCCCTCCACTTT. Protein product: CASSFLVEGNSPLHF.